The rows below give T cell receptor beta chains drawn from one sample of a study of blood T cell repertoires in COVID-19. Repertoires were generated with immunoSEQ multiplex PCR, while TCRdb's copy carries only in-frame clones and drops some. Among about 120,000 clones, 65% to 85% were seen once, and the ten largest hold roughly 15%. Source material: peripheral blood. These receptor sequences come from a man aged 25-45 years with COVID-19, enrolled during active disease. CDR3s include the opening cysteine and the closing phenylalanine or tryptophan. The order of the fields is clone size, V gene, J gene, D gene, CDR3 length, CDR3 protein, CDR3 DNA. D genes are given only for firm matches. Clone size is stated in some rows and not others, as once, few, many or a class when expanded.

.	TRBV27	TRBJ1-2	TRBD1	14	CASSLFVGGDGYTF	TGTGCCAGCAGTTTATTTGTAGGGGGCGATGGCTACACCTTC
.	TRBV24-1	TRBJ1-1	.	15	CATSDGAGFNTEAFF	TGTGCCACCAGTGATGGGGCAGGTTTTAACACTGAAGCTTTCTTT
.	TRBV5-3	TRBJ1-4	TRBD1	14	CARSSDRVAEKLFF	TGTGCCAGAAGCTCTGACAGGGTAGCGGAAAAACTGTTTTTT
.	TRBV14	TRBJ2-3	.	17	CASSQAPGATPIGTQYF	TGTGCCAGCAGCCAAGCGCCGGGAGCGACCCCAATTGGTACGCAGTATTTT
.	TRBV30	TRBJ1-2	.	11	CACPLPDGYTF	TGTGCCTGCCCCCTCCCCGATGGCTACACCTTC
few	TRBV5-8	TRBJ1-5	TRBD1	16	CASSLFAGQGFQPQHF	TGTGCCAGCAGCTTGTTTGCGGGACAGGGGTTCCAGCCCCAGCATTTT
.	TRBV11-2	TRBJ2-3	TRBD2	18	CASSIRTSGGYSTDTQYF	TGTGCCAGCAGCATCCGGACTAGCGGGGGGTATAGCACAGATACGCAGTATTTT
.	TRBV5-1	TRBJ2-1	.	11	CASSSYNEQFF	TGCGCCAGTAGCTCCTACAATGAGCAGTTCTTC
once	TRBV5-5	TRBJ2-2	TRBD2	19	CASSQGLAGGRRRSGELFF	TGTGCCAGCAGCCAAGGACTAGCGGGGGGGCGAAGGAGGTCCGGGGAGCTGTTTTTT
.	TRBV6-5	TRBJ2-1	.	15	CASSFGEVSYNEQFF	TGTGCCAGCAGTTTTGGAGAAGTCTCCTACAATGAGCAGTTCTTC
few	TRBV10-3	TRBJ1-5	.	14	CAISEVGNNQPQHF	TGTGCCATCAGTGAAGTGGGCAATAATCAGCCCCAGCATTTT
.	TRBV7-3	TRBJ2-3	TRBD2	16	CASTPGGSDSTDTQYF	TGTGCCAGCACCCCGGGGGGGTCCGATAGCACAGATACGCAGTATTTT
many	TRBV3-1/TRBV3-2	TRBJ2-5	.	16	CASSQSKGAGQETQYF	TGTGCCAGCAGCCAATCGAAGGGGGCGGGACAAGAGACCCAGTACTTC
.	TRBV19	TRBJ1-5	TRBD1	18	CASSPHGQGYLGNQPQHF	TGTGCCAGTAGTCCCCATGGACAGGGGTATCTGGGCAATCAGCCCCAGCATTTT
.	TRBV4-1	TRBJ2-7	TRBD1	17	CASSLLPHSDRAHEQYF	TGCGCCAGCAGCCTTTTGCCCCATTCAGACAGGGCCCACGAGCAGTACTTC
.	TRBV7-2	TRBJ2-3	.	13	CASSFGVSDTQYF	TGTGCCAGCAGCTTCGGGGTGTCAGATACGCAGTATTTT